This entry lists 32 T cell receptor beta chains sequenced from one sample in a study of T cell changes during pregnancy in multiple sclerosis. The data were produced by immunoSEQ multiplex PCR, yet TCRdb's version contains in-frame clones alone and is incomplete. The sample shows about 60,000 clones, 92% of them seen only once. Material: CD4+ T cells from peripheral blood mononuclear cells, obtained in the second trimester of pregnancy. The receptors stem from a female donor with multiple sclerosis, enrolled in a pregnancy study.

This chain uses TRBV7-3 with TRBJ1-2; 8 bases map to TRBD1. The germline CDR1 and CDR2 sequences are SGHTA and FQGTGA. V lost 5 bases and J lost 4; bases outside the gene matches: 12. The CDR3 loop spans 16 amino acids. The CDR3 region has the DNA TGTGCCAGCAGCCCGGGAAGGGCAGGGGGCAGCTATGGCTACACCTTC. It is translated as CASSPGRAGGSYGYTF.

The chain employs TRBV5-8 and TRBJ1-5, with TRBD1 matching over 9 bases. The germline CDR1 and CDR2 sequences are SGHTS and YDEGEE. This CDR3 comprises 20 residues. With 3 bases clipped from V and 0 bases from J, the junction kept 16 bases outside the gene matches. CDR3 region: CASSSLRWTGASYSNQPQHF. The CDR3 DNA follows: TGTGCCAGCAGCTCCCTGAGGTGGACAGGGGCCTCGTATAGCAATCAGCCCCAGCATTTT.

The chain recombines TRBV5-6 with TRBJ1-4, with TRBD1 matching 7 bases. V shed 0 bases and J 4 bases; nucleotides not matched to a gene: 6. Germline CDR1 and CDR2: SGHDT and YYEEEE. The CDR3 is made up of 16 amino acids. CDR3 DNA sequence: TGTGCCAGCAGCTTGGAAGGGGGCGCGATTAATGAAAAACTGTTTTTT. As protein: CASSLEGGAINEKLFF.

This chain connects TRBV7-3 to TRBJ1-4; 7 bases map to TRBD1. The J segment lost 5 bases and the V segment lost 1 base, leaving 10 bases of the junction unmatched. Germline-derived CDR1 and CDR2 are SGHTA and FQGTGA. The CDR3 is made up of 17 amino acids. CDR3 in amino acids: CASSLSPPGQHNEKLFF. In DNA form, the CDR3 reads TGTGCCAGCAGCTTAAGTCCACCGGGACAGCACAATGAAAAACTGTTTTTT.

The J gene is TRBJ2-5, the V gene TRBV27; D is perhaps TRBD2 (6 bases). The V gene's germline CDR1 is MNHEY and CDR2 SMNVEV (reference sequence). V lost 3 bases and J 6 bases, leaving 11 bases between the germline ends. The CDR3 contains 13 residues. CDR3 region: CASSFLREKTQYF. CDR3 in DNA: TGTGCCAGCAGTTTCCTTCGGGAGAAGACCCAGTACTTC.

The V gene is TRBV4-1, the J gene TRBJ2-3; TRBD2 aligns across 8 bases. CDR1 and CDR2 (germline): MGHRA, YSYEKL. CDR3 size: 16 residues. V gave up 2 bases and J gave up 2 bases; unmatched junction bases: 6. CDR3 loop: CASSQNIAGFTDTQYF. Here the CDR3 DNA reads TGCGCCAGCAGCCAAAACATAGCGGGGTTCACAGATACGCAGTATTTT.

The chain is built from TRBV2 and TRBJ2-5; TRBD1 matches at 7 bases. Per germline, CDR1 SNHLY and CDR2 FYNNEI. With 5 bases clipped from V and 4 bases from J, the junction kept 7 bases outside the gene matches. CDR3 length: 14 amino acids. CDR3 DNA: TGTGCCAGCAGTTTTACAGGGGTAGGAGAGACCCAGTACTTC. As protein: CASSFTGVGETQYF.

V gene TRBV12-5 combines with J gene TRBJ2-5; a weak D match, TRBD2 (5 bases). Germline values: CDR1 LGHNT, CDR2 FRNRAP. CDR3 length: 16 amino acids. V was trimmed by 0 bases and J by 5 bases, leaving 16 bases between them. CDR3 residues: CASGLVPPPCGETQYF. The CDR3 DNA is TGTGCTAGTGGTTTGGTACCCCCCCCCTGCGGGGAGACCCAGTACTTC.

The J gene is TRBJ2-2, the V gene TRBV6-5, with TRBD2 identical over 13 bases. The CDR3 consists of 15 residues. J lost 6 bases, V lost 7 bases, and 5 bases had no gene match. Germline values: CDR1 MNHEY, CDR2 SVGAGI. The CDR3: CASNLLAGGPGELFF. CDR3 nucleotides: TGTGCCAGCAACCTACTAGCGGGGGGGCCCGGGGAGCTGTTTTTT.

This chain connects TRBV11-2 to TRBJ1-2; perhaps TRBD1 as D (5 bases). The V gene lost 4 bases and the J gene lost 5 bases, with 11 bases spanning the gap. Germline assignment: CDR1 SGHAT and CDR2 FQNNGV. The CDR3 is 13 amino acids. CDR3 region: CASSSGTAYGYTF. DNA for the CDR3: TGTGCCAGCAGCTCCGGGACTGCTTATGGCTACACCTTC.

This chain uses TRBV9 with TRBJ2-5; D is unresolved. The CDR3 is made up of 13 amino acids. Per the germline V gene, CDR1 is SGDLS and CDR2 is YYNGEE. The germline V and J ends were trimmed by 4 bases and 2 bases, with 9 bases remaining between them. This chain's CDR3 is CASSRDIQETQYF. DNA of the CDR3: TGTGCCAGCAGCCGCGACATTCAAGAGACCCAGTACTTC.

In nucleotides, the CDR3 is TGTGCCAGCGAACGAGCTGCGACTGGACTTGAAGCTTTCTTT. This gives the protein CASERAATGLEAFF. The V call is TRBV18, the J call TRBJ1-1, with D unclear. Between the trimmed V and J ends, which lost 8 bases and 7 bases, there was a span of 20 bases. CDR3 length: 14 residues. Germline V gene sequence: CDR1 KGHSH, CDR2 LQKENI.

The J gene is TRBJ2-7, the V gene TRBV25-1, with D maybe TRBD2 (6 bases). The V and J ends lost 3 bases and 5 bases respectively, with 14 bases between them. The CDR3 sequence is 14 residues long. Per the germline V gene, CDR1 is MGHDK and CDR2 is SYGVNS. Here the CDR3 DNA reads TGTGCCAGCAGTGACTACCGGGAGATCGACGAGCAGTACTTC. Translating it yields CASSDYREIDEQYF.

The chain employs TRBV6-5 and TRBJ2-6, with D perhaps TRBD1 (5 bases). This CDR3 comprises 15 residues. Germline V gene data show CDR1 as MNHEY and CDR2 as SVGAGI. V was pared by 8 bases and J by 0 bases, with 11 bases between. CDR3 in amino acids: CASGQGSSGANVLTF. The CDR3 DNA follows: TGTGCCAGCGGCCAGGGAAGCTCTGGGGCCAACGTCCTGACTTTC.

The CDR3 sequence: CAWTPDRGHEQYF. CDR3 sequence (DNA): TGTGCCTGGACCCCGGACAGGGGGCACGAGCAGTACTTC. The chain carries TRBV30 and TRBJ2-7; 11 bases are a match to TRBD1. Looked up from germline, CDR1 is GTSNPN and CDR2 is SVGIG (reference sequence). V shed 4 bases and J 5 bases; nucleotides not matched to a gene: 4. This CDR3 has 13 residues.

V gene TRBV2 combines with J gene TRBJ2-3; D might be TRBD1 (5 bases). The V and J ends lost 7 bases and 0 bases respectively, with 11 bases between them. This CDR3 comprises 14 residues. The germline V gene encodes CDR1 SNHLY and CDR2 FYNNEI. This CDR3 reads CASNKGHSTDTQYF. The CDR3 nucleotides are TGTGCCAGCAACAAGGGGCATAGCACAGATACGCAGTATTTT.

This clone was seen just once. The chain couples TRBV19 to TRBJ2-5; 10 bases are shared with TRBD2. V gave up 3 bases and J gave up 1 base; unmatched junction bases: 2. Germline CDR1 LNHDA, CDR2 SQIVND (reference sequence). This CDR3 has 15 amino acids. The CDR3 reads CASSITSGVQETQYF. In DNA, the CDR3 is TGTGCCAGTAGTATCACTAGCGGGGTCCAAGAGACCCAGTACTTC.

This rearrangement joins TRBV10-3 to TRBJ1-1, with 8 positions matching TRBD1. The V and J ends lost 10 bases and 4 bases, in that order; junction bases with no gene match: 11. Germline values: CDR1 ENHRY, CDR2 SYGVKD. The CDR3 sequence is 14 residues long. The CDR3 DNA is TGTGCCACCCGACAGGGGATTGGGGGCACTGAAGCTTTCTTT. Residues: CATRQGIGGTEAFF.

This chain links TRBV28 with TRBJ1-2, with D perhaps matching TRBD1 (6 bases). The CDR3 has 13 amino acids. Germline CDR1 is MDHEN and CDR2 is SYDVKM. Trimming left V 5 bases short and J 4 bases short, with 11 bases between. CDR3 amino acids: CASSTTGRYGYTF. The CDR3 nucleotides read TGTGCCAGCAGTACGACAGGCCGCTATGGCTACACCTTC.

V gene TRBV19 combines with J gene TRBJ1-4; the D gene is possibly TRBD1 (6 bases). This CDR3 has 13 residues. From germline, CDR1 is LNHDA and CDR2 SQIVND (reference sequence). V gave up 9 bases and J gave up 7 bases, with 15 bases separating them. As DNA, the CDR3 is TGTGCCAGCCGGGCGGGGGGCCTTGAAAAACTGTTTTTT. The encoded protein is CASRAGGLEKLFF.

This chain uses TRBV2 with TRBJ2-1, with TRBD2 identical over 8 bases. The CDR3 consists of 14 residues. V shed 6 bases and J 7 bases; nucleotides not matched to a gene: 8. CDR1 is SNHLY and CDR2 is FYNNEI in the germline V gene. The DNA for the CDR3 is TGTGCCAGCAGGGGGACTAGGCTGAGTAATGAGCAGTTCTTC. Amino acid sequence: CASRGTRLSNEQFF.

The chain combines TRBV29-1 with TRBJ1-2; D call uncertain. Germline assignment: CDR1 SQVTM and CDR2 ANQGSEA. CDR3 length: 13 residues. V lost 6 bases and J 8 bases, leaving 19 bases between the germline ends. The CDR3 coding sequence is TGCAGCGTACAAGACCGCACAGAAGGAGGCTACACCTTC. Encoded protein: CSVQDRTEGGYTF.

The chain uses TRBV6-6 and TRBJ1-2, with D unclear. Between the trimmed V and J ends, which lost 4 bases and 7 bases, there was a span of 4 bases. CDR3 size: 10 residues. Germline loops: CDR1 MNHNY, CDR2 SVGAGI (reference sequence). This CDR3 reads CASSWAGYTF. CDR3 bases: TGTGCCAGCAGTTGGGCTGGCTACACCTTC.

This clone turned up a few times. The chain employs TRBV9 and TRBJ2-1; maybe TRBD2 (6 bases). Germline values: CDR1 SGDLS, CDR2 YYNGEE. The CDR3 spans 15 residues. V was trimmed by 0 bases and J by 4 bases, leaving 11 bases between them. The CDR3 reads CASSVDGRGYNEQFF. The CDR3 region has the DNA TGTGCCAGCAGCGTAGACGGGAGAGGTTACAATGAGCAGTTCTTC. Using reference TRBV9 and TRBJ2-1 for the parts outside the CDR3, the full variable domain is DSGVTQTPKHLITATGQRVTLRCSPRSGDLSVYWYQQSLDQGLQFLIQYYNGEERAKGNILERFSAQQFPDLHSELNLSSLELGDSALYFCASSVDGRGYNEQFFGPGTRLTVL.

This rearrangement joins TRBV9 to TRBJ2-2, with D possibly matching TRBD1 (5 bases). This CDR3 region has 15 residues. Trimming pared 3 bases from V and 3 bases from J, leaving 12 bases between. Germline lookup yields CDR1 SGDLS and CDR2 YYNGEE. This CDR3 reads CASSGHTGYTGELFF. The CDR3 DNA reads as TGTGCCAGCAGCGGGCATACAGGATACACCGGGGAGCTGTTTTTT.

On this clone itself: Other DNA variants within this sample encode the same CDR3. The chain has TRBV9 and TRBJ2-1, with TRBD2 identical over 10 bases. V gave up 0 bases and J gave up 4 bases; unmatched junction bases: 1. The CDR3 has 15 residues. Germline CDR1 is SGDLS and CDR2 is YYNGEE. The CDR3 is CASSVVAGGYNEQFF. The DNA for the CDR3 is TGTGCCAGCAGCGTAGTAGCGGGGGGATACAATGAGCAGTTCTTC.

The chain combines TRBV19 with TRBJ1-1, with a tentative D call TRBD1 (6 bases). The CDR3 runs to 14 residues. V was cut by 5 bases and J by 7 bases, with 17 bases left in between. CDR1 LNHDA and CDR2 SQIVND come from the germline V gene (reference sequence). CDR3 nucleotides: TGTGCCAGTAGTCCCCTCGCAGGGGCGGATGAAGCTTTCTTT. This gives the protein CASSPLAGADEAFF.

V and J are TRBV2 and TRBJ1-5; 8 bases map to TRBD1. Germline assignment: CDR1 SNHLY and CDR2 FYNNEI. This CDR3 is 16 amino acids long. V lost 4 bases to trimming and J lost 4 bases; unmatched junction nucleotides: 9. The DNA of the CDR3 is TGTGCCAGCAGTGGACAGGGGCCGGCGGTTAATCAGCCCCAGCATTTT. It encodes CASSGQGPAVNQPQHF. The whole variable domain, remainder taken from reference TRBV2 and TRBJ1-5, is EPEVTQTPSHQVTQMGQEVILRCVPISNHLYFYWYRQILGQKVEFLVSFYNNEISEKSEIFDDQFSVERPDGSNFTLKIRSTKLEDSAMYFCASSGQGPAVNQPQHFGDGTRLSIL.

CDR3 sequence (DNA): TGTGCCAGCAGTTACAGGGAGGGCCTGGACTACGAGCAGTACTTC. Amino acid sequence: CASSYREGLDYEQYF. This chain links TRBV6-6 with TRBJ2-7; 7 bases align to TRBD2. From germline, CDR1 is MNHNY and CDR2 SVGAGI (reference sequence). The CDR3 spans 15 residues. Losses at the gene ends were 2 bases for V and 3 bases for J; bases not matched to a gene: 7.

V usage is TRBV7-2 and J usage is TRBJ1-2; D remains ambiguous. The CDR3 consists of 14 residues. V lost 1 base to trimming and J lost 2 bases, with 8 bases between them. Germline CDR1 and CDR2: SGHTA and FQGNSA. The CDR3 here is CASSLGLVNYGYTF. DNA for the CDR3: TGTGCCAGCAGCTTAGGTCTCGTGAACTATGGCTACACCTTC.

The chain links TRBV19 to TRBJ2-7, with 11 bases that match TRBD1. CDR1 and CDR2 (germline): LNHDA, SQIVND (reference sequence). With 3 bases clipped from V and 3 bases from J, the junction kept 7 bases outside the gene matches. The CDR3 covers 16 residues. CDR3 DNA: TGTGCCAGTAGTATTTCGTCCGGGACAGGGGGCTACGAGCAGTACTTC. Translating gives CASSISSGTGGYEQYF.

The J gene is TRBJ1-2, the V gene TRBV28, with TRBD1 identical over 8 bases. This CDR3 comprises 14 residues. V was pared by 3 bases and J by 4 bases, with 4 bases of the junction left unmatched. Germline assignment: CDR1 MDHEN and CDR2 SYDVKM. The CDR3 loop reads CASSFTGGTYGYTF. CDR3 sequence (DNA): TGTGCCAGCAGTTTTACAGGGGGGACCTATGGCTACACCTTC.